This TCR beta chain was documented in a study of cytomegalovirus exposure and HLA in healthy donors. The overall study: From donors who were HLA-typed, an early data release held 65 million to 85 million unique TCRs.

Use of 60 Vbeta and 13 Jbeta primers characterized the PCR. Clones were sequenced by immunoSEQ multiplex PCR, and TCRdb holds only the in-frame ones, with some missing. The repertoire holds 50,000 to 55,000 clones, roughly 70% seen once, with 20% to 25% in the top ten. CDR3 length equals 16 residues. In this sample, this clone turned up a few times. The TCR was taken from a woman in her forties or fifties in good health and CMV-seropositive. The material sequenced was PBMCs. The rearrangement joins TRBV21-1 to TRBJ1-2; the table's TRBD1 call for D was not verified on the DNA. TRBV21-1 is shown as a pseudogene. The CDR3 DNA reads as TGTGCCAGCAGCAAGGAGACAGGAAGAGCTAACTATGGCTACACCTTC. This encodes CASSKETGRANYGYTF.